Listed below are T cell receptor beta chains from one sample, sequenced in a study of human T cells and chemical hapten exposure. TCRdb reanalysed the RACE reads using MiXCR and keeps one entry per CDR3 protein. This table holds 150,000 to 200,000 distinct CDR3 sequences, about a fifth found once. Here the sequenced sample was whole blood, taken in connection with sensitization to the hapten diphenylcyclopropenone (DPC). These receptors were obtained from a woman between 50 and 59 years old with alopecia areata. Some clones in this sample may be carry-over from other donors' samples. The CDR3 runs from the conserved cysteine through the conserved F or W. D genes are given only for firm matches. Rows may omit the clone size; those that give it use once, few, many or a size class.

j_call cdr3_length clone_size v_call d_call cdr3_aa cdr3_nt
TRBJ2-2 15 - TRBV7-3 - CASSPTAIGTGELFF TGTGCCAGCAGCCCTACTGCGATTGGTACCGGGGAGCTGTTTTTT
TRBJ2-2 15 few TRBV5-1 TRBD1 CASRNIRDSTGELFF TGCGCCAGCAGGAACATCCGGGACAGCACCGGGGAGCTGTTTTTT
TRBJ2-2 14 once TRBV12-3/TRBV12-4 TRBD2 CASINSGRWGELFF TGTGCCAGCATTAATAGCGGGAGATGGGGGGAGCTGTTTTTT
TRBJ2-7 15 few TRBV12-3/TRBV12-4 TRBD2 CASSFSASGRNEQYF TGTGCCAGCAGTTTCTCAGCTAGCGGGAGAAACGAGCAGTACTTC
TRBJ2-7 15 - TRBV3-1 TRBD2 CASSQGPGGSYEQYF TGTGCCAGCAGCCAAGGTCCGGGAGGCTCCTACGAGCAGTACTTC
TRBJ2-1 15 few TRBV6-2/TRBV6-3 TRBD2 CASEKGLAGASEQFF TGTGCCAGCGAGAAGGGTCTAGCGGGAGCCAGTGAGCAGTTCTTC
TRBJ2-7 12 few TRBV20-1 - CSAYRENYEQYF TGCAGTGCTTACAGGGAAAACTACGAGCAGTACTTC
TRBJ2-7 16 - TRBV28 - CASSIPQGSFSYEQYF TGTGCCAGCAGTATCCCTCAAGGTTCCTTCTCCTACGAGCAGTACTTC
TRBJ1-2 15 - TRBV12-3/TRBV12-4 TRBD1 CASSLQGASGYGYTF TGTGCCAGCAGTTTACAGGGGGCGAGTGGGTATGGCTACACCTTC
TRBJ2-7 12 - TRBV29-1 - CSAVGDSYEQYF TGCAGCGCCGTGGGGGACTCCTACGAGCAGTACTTC
TRBJ1-5 16 - TRBV20-1 TRBD1 CSAAKTGQGFYQPQHF TGCAGTGCGGCCAAGACGGGACAGGGTTTTTATCAGCCCCAGCATTTT
TRBJ2-4 15 few TRBV19 - CASSIDASVGNIQYF TGTGCCAGTAGTATAGACGCGTCGGTCGGGAACATTCAGTACTTC
TRBJ2-1 12 few TRBV5-1 - CASSENLNEQFF TGCGCCAGCAGCGAAAACTTAAATGAGCAGTTCTTC
TRBJ2-1 15 - TRBV11-3 TRBD2 CASSSLAGGLNEQFF TGTGCCAGCAGCTCCCTAGCGGGAGGGCTGAATGAGCAGTTCTTC
TRBJ2-1 14 few TRBV2 - CASMAGPLVDEQFF TGTGCCAGCATGGCGGGACCTTTGGTCGATGAGCAGTTCTTC
TRBJ2-7 11 - TRBV6-5 - CASTRGQEQYF TGTGCCAGCACGCGGGGGCAAGAGCAGTACTTC
TRBJ2-3 15 - TRBV5-4 TRBD1 CASSMTGGMKDTQYF TGTGCCAGCAGCATGACAGGGGGCATGAAAGATACGCAGTATTTT
TRBJ2-5 15 many TRBV11-2 - CASSTIGTRDGAQYF TGTGCCAGCAGCACAATCGGGACTCGAGACGGGGCCCAGTACTTC
TRBJ1-1 16 few TRBV11-2 TRBD1 CASSPPDRSLNTEAFF TGTGCCAGCAGCCCCCCGGACAGGAGTTTGAACACTGAAGCTTTCTTT
TRBJ1-4 15 - TRBV6-8 - CASSYSGARSEKLFF TGTGCCAGCAGTTACTCAGGGGCGCGGAGTGAAAAACTGTTTTTT
TRBJ2-3 11 few TRBV12-3/TRBV12-4 - CASTYQGTQYF TGTGCCAGCACCTATCAGGGTACGCAGTATTTT
TRBJ2-7 14 - TRBV6-2/TRBV6-3 - CASSYGGLVYEQYF TGTGCCAGCAGTTACGGGGGTTTGGTCTACGAGCAGTACTTC
TRBJ2-1 16 few TRBV2 TRBD2 CASSEVLGLAYNEQFF TGTGCCAGCAGTGAAGTTTTAGGACTAGCGTACAATGAGCAGTTCTTC
TRBJ2-7 13 few TRBV5-1 - CASTAGTSYEQYF TGCGCCAGCACCGCCGGGACAAGCTACGAGCAGTACTTC
TRBJ1-1 14 few TRBV29-1 - CSARGGRRGTEAFF TGCAGCGCCCGGGGGGGCAGAAGGGGCACTGAAGCTTTCTTT
TRBJ1-1 14 - TRBV12-3/TRBV12-4 - CASRDGGGGTEAFF TGTGCCAGTCGCGATGGGGGGGGGGGCACTGAAGCTTTCTTT
TRBJ1-4 13 - TRBV12-3/TRBV12-4 - CASSAGTNEKLFF TGTGCCAGCAGTGCAGGGACAAACGAAAAACTGTTTTTT
TRBJ2-3 15 few TRBV20-1 - CSAGPLGGFTDTQYF TGCAGTGCTGGGCCCCTTGGGGGGTTCACAGATACGCAGTATTTT
TRBJ2-7 15 - TRBV28 - CASQRSPTSSYEQYF TGTGCCAGCCAACGTTCCCCCACGTCCTCCTACGAGCAGTACTTC
TRBJ2-3 15 - TRBV3-1 TRBD2 CASSQSGRRTDTQYF TGTGCCAGCAGTCAAAGCGGGAGGAGGACAGATACGCAGTATTTT
TRBJ2-7 13 few TRBV20-1 TRBD1 CSARKTGFYEQYF TGCAGTGCTAGAAAGACAGGGTTTTACGAGCAGTACTTC
TRBJ2-1 14 few TRBV29-1 - CSVEASPSYNEQFF TGCAGCGTCGAGGCGTCACCCTCCTACAATGAGCAGTTCTTC
TRBJ2-3 13 - TRBV7-2 - CASSSGTPYTQYF TGTGCCAGCAGCTCTGGGACTCCCTATACGCAGTATTTT
TRBJ2-7 12 - TRBV29-1 TRBD2 CSVGSGRYEQYF TGCAGCGTTGGTAGCGGGAGGTACGAGCAGTACTTC
TRBJ2-2 18 few TRBV20-1 - CSARGPHIAGTNTGELFF TGCAGTGCTAGAGGTCCCCATATTGCGGGAACGAACACCGGGGAGCTGTTTTTT
TRBJ2-1 17 few TRBV2 - CASSGMASWDPADEQFF TGTGCCAGCAGTGGTATGGCTAGTTGGGATCCGGCGGATGAGCAGTTCTTC
TRBJ2-5 16 - TRBV20-1 TRBD2 CSARDLWEGRRETQYF TGCAGTGCTAGAGATCTGTGGGAGGGCCGCCGAGAGACCCAGTACTTC
TRBJ2-1 15 few TRBV5-5 - CASRVDTVAYNEQFF TGTGCCAGCAGGGTGGATACGGTTGCCTACAATGAGCAGTTCTTC
TRBJ1-2 15 - TRBV12-3/TRBV12-4 - CARAEDGLWEWGYTF -
TRBJ2-1 15 - TRBV10-1 TRBD2 CASSDRGETYNEQFF TGCGCCAGCAGTGACCGGGGGGAGACCTACAATGAGCAGTTCTTC
TRBJ2-2 14 - TRBV29-1 - CSVGREANTGELFF TGCAGCGTTGGGAGGGAAGCGAACACCGGGGAGCTGTTTTTT
TRBJ2-1 13 - TRBV29-1 - CSVVAVAYNEQFF TGCAGCGTTGTGGCAGTAGCCTACAATGAGCAGTTCTTC